The 7 T cell receptor beta chains below were found in one sample sequenced in a study of PD-1 blockade in classical Hodgkin lymphoma. The method was immunoSEQ multiplex PCR; TCRdb's version includes in-frame clones alone and lacks a portion of them. The sample yields roughly 20,000 clones, about 77% seen once. As for time point: cycle 4 day 1 (C4D1), after less than 7 weeks of nivolumab. There was relapse after autologous stem cell transplantation in every patient, and there was variation in brentuximab vedotin exposure. The sequencing used peripheral blood mononuclear cells (PBMCs), collected before the fourth cycle of nivolumab. These TCRs come from a human donor with classical Hodgkin lymphoma.

This clone has more than one count but fewer than ten. This chain links TRBV30 with TRBJ2-1; D is perhaps TRBD2 (5 bases). CDR3 length equals 15 residues. With 4 bases removed from V and 7 bases from J, the gap between germline ends came to 20 bases. Germline-derived CDR1 and CDR2 are GTSNPN and SVGIG (reference sequence). CDR3 DNA: TGTGCCTGGACCTCGCCCCCTCCAGCGGAGAATGAGCAGTTCTTC. This translates into CAWTSPPPAENEQFF.

The J gene is TRBJ2-5, the V gene TRBV5-1; TRBD1 matches 11 bases. The V segment lost 4 bases and the J segment 5 bases; nucleotides outside the gene matches: 16. Germline CDR1 reads SGHRS; CDR2 reads YFSETQ. The CDR3 sequence is 18 residues long. CDR3 in DNA: TGCGCCAGCAGCACCGGGACAGGGGGAACCTGGGTTAAGGAGACCCAGTACTTC. It specifies CASSTGTGGTWVKETQYF.

J is TRBJ1-2 and V is TRBV19, with D unclear. Germline V CDR1 and CDR2: LNHDA, SQIVND (reference sequence). The V gene lost 5 bases and the J gene lost 7 bases, with 11 bases spanning the gap. The CDR3 is made up of 12 amino acids. The CDR3 DNA follows: TGTGCCAGTAGTGTCCTAGGGAGTGGCTACACCTTC. It is translated as CASSVLGSGYTF.

The chain combines TRBV2 with TRBJ2-7; D is ambiguous. The CDR3 loop spans 12 amino acids. The germline V and J ends were trimmed by 7 bases and 3 bases, with 10 bases remaining between them. The germline V gene encodes CDR1 SNHLY and CDR2 FYNNEI. For the CDR3, the DNA is TGTGCCAGCAAACCGGCTGGCTACGAGCAGTACTTC. It specifies CASKPAGYEQYF.

CDR3 sequence: CASSTDRAITGELFF. CDR3 in DNA: TGTGCCAGTAGTACAGACAGGGCGATCACCGGGGAGCTGTTTTTT. The V and J genes are TRBV19 and TRBJ2-2; 7 bases are a match to TRBD1. The V gene's germline CDR1 is LNHDA and CDR2 SQIVND (reference sequence). This CDR3 spans 15 amino acids. V lost 4 bases to trimming and J lost 4 bases; unmatched junction nucleotides: 6.

This rearrangement joins TRBV25-1 to TRBJ1-1, with TRBD1 matching 7 bases. V was clipped by 5 bases and J by 1 base; unmatched bases: 7. The CDR3 runs to 15 residues. CDR1 MGHDK and CDR2 SYGVNS come from the germline V gene. CDR3 sequence reads: CASSQPGQRNTEAFF. The CDR3 DNA follows: TGTGCCAGCAGTCAGCCGGGACAGAGGAACACTGAAGCTTTCTTT.

This clone was observed a handful of times. The rearrangement links TRBV2 to TRBJ2-7; D gene unclear. With 7 bases removed from V and 2 bases from J, the gap between germline ends came to 9 bases. Germline V gives CDR1 SNHLY, CDR2 FYNNEI. This CDR3 contains 12 residues. The CDR3 loop reads CASKVDAYEQYF. In DNA form, the CDR3 reads TGTGCCAGCAAGGTGGACGCCTACGAGCAGTACTTC.